This TCR beta chain was sequenced for a study of response to subunit inactivated influenza vaccine. General study results and limits: Few additional T cells are recruited per seasonal influenza vaccination, authors suggested.

One entry per CDR3 protein, called by TCRdb with MiXCR from the RT-PCR reads. The sample includes about 540,000 distinct CDR3 sequences, roughly 25% of them seen just once. The germline V gene encodes CDR1 SGHTA and CDR2 FQGNSA. The J segment lost 0 bases and the V segment lost 3 bases, leaving 0 bases of the junction unmatched. The CDR3 totals 15 residues. This clonotype has at least ten counts. Its antigen is unidentified. The sample also formed part of further work on T cells expressing NK-cell markers. This second study says: With UMIs, 5'RACE template switching was used to make TCR beta cDNA. Each TCR beta repertoire originated in sorted T cells that were CD3+CD56+NKG2C+, CD3+CD56+NKG2C- or CD3+CD56-NKG2C+. Among eight sequenced donors, seven carried HCMV seropositivity while one was seronegative. Of the CD8+ T cell pool in over 5 donors, roughly 1.0-7.5% was accounted for by dominant NKG2C+ clonotypes.

The starting material was CD4+ T cells sorted from PBMCs, obtained approximately 13 days after vaccination. V and J are TRBV7-2 and TRBJ2-3; 10 nucleotides agree with TRBD2. This TCR was sampled from a man aged 45-65 years who received an inactivated influenza vaccine. The CDR3 spells CASSFSGGSTDTQYF. In DNA form, the CDR3 reads TGTGCCAGCAGCTTTAGCGGGGGGAGCACAGATACGCAGTATTTT.